This record concerns one T cell receptor beta chain sequence. Its antigen is as yet unknown. The CDR3 is made up of 13 amino acids. With 0 bases removed from V and 15 bases from J, the gap between germline ends came to 15 bases. Germline lookup yields CDR1 KGHSH and CDR2 LQKENI. TCRdb recomputed calls from the 5' RACE reads with MiXCR, one row per CDR3 protein. The sample records some 1,600,000 distinct CDR3 sequences, about 30% being singletons. The data originate from a study of identical twins. Broader study findings: With abundant cord blood beta clonotypes, insertions were fewer; memory repertoires showed no such pattern. Excess low generation probability was seen in twin-shared out-of-frame alpha sequences. The study reached conclusions through statistical analysis that was cross-sectional, not following the same donors.

The clonotype was recovered from a newborn girl in good health. Sequenced input: cord blood. This chain links TRBV18 with TRBJ2-1, with D possibly TRBD2 on 6 matching bases. The CDR3 DNA is TGTGCCAGCTCACCACCTTCCCGGGGGAGTACGTTCTTC. As protein: CASSPPSRGSTFF.